The sequence of this TCR beta chain was determined in a study of glioma-infiltrating T cells. General study points: Non-neoplastic patients had below-expected tissue-blood divergence, while all gliomas exceeded expectation. Only very few CDR3 sequences appeared in both tissue and blood.

Germline V gives CDR1 KGHSH, CDR2 LQKENI. This CDR3 has 14 residues. The germline V and J ends were trimmed by 5 bases and 4 bases, with 13 bases remaining between them. The sample holds a few counts of this clonotype. Its antigen is unknown. TCR alpha and beta CDR3 regions were amplified from RNA using iRepertoire nested multiplex PCR. TCRdb independently ran MiXCR on the multiplex PCR reads; one entry per CDR3 protein. The profile shows more than 95,000 distinct CDR3 sequences, approximately 28% of them singletons. The sequence derives from a human donor with low-grade glioma or glioblastoma, undergoing nonglioma brain surgery, or in good health (not recorded which). The gene calls are TRBV18 and TRBJ2-3, with D possibly being TRBD1 (6 bases). The sample taken for sequencing was glioma tissue, nonneoplastic brain tissue, or PBMCs (not recorded which). CDR3 coding DNA: TGTGCCAGCTCATCCTTAGACAGGCCAGATACGCAGTATTTT. Amino acids: CASSSLDRPDTQYF.